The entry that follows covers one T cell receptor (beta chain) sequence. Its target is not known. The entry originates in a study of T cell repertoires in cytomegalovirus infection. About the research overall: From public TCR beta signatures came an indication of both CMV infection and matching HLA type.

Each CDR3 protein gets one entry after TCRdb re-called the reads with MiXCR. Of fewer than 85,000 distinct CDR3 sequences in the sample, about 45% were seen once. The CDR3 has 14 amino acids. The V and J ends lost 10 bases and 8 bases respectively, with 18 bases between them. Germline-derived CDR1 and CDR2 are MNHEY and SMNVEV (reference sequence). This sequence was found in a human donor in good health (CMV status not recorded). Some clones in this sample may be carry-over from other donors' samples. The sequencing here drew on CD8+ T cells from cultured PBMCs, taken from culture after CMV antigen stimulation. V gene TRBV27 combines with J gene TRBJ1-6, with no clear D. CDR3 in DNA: TGTGCCACCCAGACCGCAGGTTTGGATTCACCCCTCCACTTT. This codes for CATQTAGLDSPLHF.